A selection of T cell receptor beta chains follows, all from one sample in a study of brain T cells in children with intractable seizures. TCRdb keeps only in-frame clones here, not all; method: immunoSEQ multiplex PCR. This sample has 300,000 to 400,000 clones, with approximately 93% found just once. Sequencing used peripheral blood, obtained less than 6 months after surgery. The receptors shown here come from a boy in the first two years of life with tuberous sclerosis and intractable seizures. CDR3s include the opening cysteine and the closing phenylalanine or tryptophan. D genes are given only for firm matches. Not every row has a clone size; where given, it reads once, few, many or a size class.

cdr3_nt: TGTGCCAGCAGCCAAGCAGACGGGTTTAGCGGGGGGGGATTAATCTCCTACGAGCAGTACTTC
cdr3_aa: CASSQADGFSGGGLISYEQYF
cdr3_length: 21
d_call: TRBD2
j_call: TRBJ2-7
clone_size: NA
v_call: TRBV3-1/TRBV3-2

cdr3_nt: TGTGCCAGCAGAGAGGGGGGAGGCCCTTCGAACACCGGGGAGCTGTTTTTT
cdr3_aa: CASREGGGPSNTGELFF
cdr3_length: 17
d_call: NA
j_call: TRBJ2-2
clone_size: once
v_call: TRBV27

cdr3_nt: TGTGCCAGCAGCTTAGGGCGGCGCGGGGGGGCCTACAATGAGCAGTTCTTC
cdr3_aa: CASSLGRRGGAYNEQFF
cdr3_length: 17
d_call: TRBD2
j_call: TRBJ2-1
clone_size: NA
v_call: TRBV7-8

cdr3_nt: TGCGCCAGCAGCCAATTCCAGGACAGGGGATACTACGAGCAGTACTTC
cdr3_aa: CASSQFQDRGYYEQYF
cdr3_length: 16
d_call: TRBD1
j_call: TRBJ2-7
clone_size: NA
v_call: TRBV4-1

cdr3_nt: TGTGCCAGCAGCGTACAGGGGGTTGGAGCTTTCTTT
cdr3_aa: CASSVQGVGAFF
cdr3_length: 12
d_call: TRBD1
j_call: TRBJ1-1
clone_size: NA
v_call: TRBV13

cdr3_nt: TGTGCCAGTAGAAGTCCAGGGGTCGGCAATCAGCCCCAGCATTTT
cdr3_aa: CASRSPGVGNQPQHF
cdr3_length: 15
d_call: NA
j_call: TRBJ1-5
clone_size: NA
v_call: TRBV19

cdr3_nt: TGTGCCAGCAGTGACGTCGTGCGGGAGCGGTACGAGCAGTACTTC
cdr3_aa: CASSDVVRERYEQYF
cdr3_length: 15
d_call: TRBD2
j_call: TRBJ2-7
clone_size: NA
v_call: TRBV6-1

cdr3_nt: TGTGCCAGCAGCTTGGTGGCGGGGCCGGGCACAGATACGCAGTATTTT
cdr3_aa: CASSLVAGPGTDTQYF
cdr3_length: 16
d_call: NA
j_call: TRBJ2-3
clone_size: NA
v_call: TRBV5-4

cdr3_nt: TGTGCCAGCAGTTTTCTCTCAGCGGTCGCGGGCTCCTACAATGAGCAGTTCTTC
cdr3_aa: CASSFLSAVAGSYNEQFF
cdr3_length: 18
d_call: NA
j_call: TRBJ2-1
clone_size: NA
v_call: TRBV27

cdr3_nt: TGTGCTAGTGGTTCCGGGGAAGGGGAGGAGCAGTTCTTC
cdr3_aa: CASGSGEGEEQFF
cdr3_length: 13
d_call: NA
j_call: TRBJ2-1
clone_size: NA
v_call: TRBV12-5

cdr3_nt: TGCGCCAGCAGCCCCGGACCTCTCTACGAGCAGTACTTC
cdr3_aa: CASSPGPLYEQYF
cdr3_length: 13
d_call: NA
j_call: TRBJ2-7
clone_size: NA
v_call: TRBV5-1

cdr3_nt: TGTGCCAGCAGCTTCTCTCCACAAGAGACCCAGTACTTC
cdr3_aa: CASSFSPQETQYF
cdr3_length: 13
d_call: NA
j_call: TRBJ2-5
clone_size: NA
v_call: TRBV7-2

cdr3_nt: TGCGCCAGCAGCTTGGAAGGACTTCCCACAGATACGCAGTATTTT
cdr3_aa: CASSLEGLPTDTQYF
cdr3_length: 15
d_call: NA
j_call: TRBJ2-3
clone_size: NA
v_call: TRBV5-1

cdr3_nt: TGTGCCAGCAGCATGAAGACAGGGAGGTGGACTGAAGCTTTCTTT
cdr3_aa: CASSMKTGRWTEAFF
cdr3_length: 15
d_call: TRBD1
j_call: TRBJ1-1
clone_size: NA
v_call: TRBV9

cdr3_nt: TGTGCCAGCAGCTCAGAGACAGGGACTGAAGCTTTCTTT
cdr3_aa: CASSSETGTEAFF
cdr3_length: 13
d_call: TRBD1
j_call: TRBJ1-1
clone_size: NA
v_call: TRBV2

cdr3_nt: TGTGCCAGCAGCTTAGATCGACAGGGTGGCTTCGACACTGAAGCTTTCTTT
cdr3_aa: CASSLDRQGGFDTEAFF
cdr3_length: 17
d_call: TRBD1
j_call: TRBJ1-1
clone_size: NA
v_call: TRBV7-2

cdr3_nt: TGTGCCGCGGGTCAGGGGGTCAATGAGCAGTTCTTC
cdr3_aa: CAAGQGVNEQFF
cdr3_length: 12
d_call: TRBD1
j_call: TRBJ2-1
clone_size: NA
v_call: TRBV10-3

cdr3_nt: TGCGCCAGCAGCTTTGAGTGGGGTGAGGCTTCACCCCTCCACTTT
cdr3_aa: CASSFEWGEASPLHF
cdr3_length: 15
d_call: NA
j_call: TRBJ1-6
clone_size: NA
v_call: TRBV5-1

cdr3_nt: TGTGCCATCAGATTCGGACTAGGATCCGCCGCGAGCCTATACAATGAGCAGTTCTTC
cdr3_aa: CAIRFGLGSAASLYNEQFF
cdr3_length: 19
d_call: TRBD2
j_call: TRBJ2-1
clone_size: once
v_call: TRBV10-3

cdr3_nt: TGTGCCAGCAGCCCGGGACGGTCAAATTCACCCCTCCACTTT
cdr3_aa: CASSPGRSNSPLHF
cdr3_length: 14
d_call: NA
j_call: TRBJ1-6
clone_size: NA
v_call: TRBV5-8

cdr3_nt: TGTGCCAGCAGTGAAGTACGGCGGAGCTCCTACAATGAGCAGTTCTTC
cdr3_aa: CASSEVRRSSYNEQFF
cdr3_length: 16
d_call: NA
j_call: TRBJ2-1
clone_size: NA
v_call: TRBV2

cdr3_nt: TGTGCCAGCAGTTGGGGGGGCGCCAGGTACGAGCAGTACTTC
cdr3_aa: CASSWGGARYEQYF
cdr3_length: 14
d_call: NA
j_call: TRBJ2-7
clone_size: NA
v_call: TRBV28

cdr3_nt: TGTGCCTGTTTCCAGAATTTCTACAATGAGCAGTTCTTC
cdr3_aa: CACFQNFYNEQFF
cdr3_length: 13
d_call: NA
j_call: TRBJ2-1
clone_size: NA
v_call: TRBV30

cdr3_nt: TGTGCCTGGAGATTACTAAGGCTAGCCAAAAACATTCAGTACTTC
cdr3_aa: CAWRLLRLAKNIQYF
cdr3_length: 15
d_call: NA
j_call: TRBJ2-4
clone_size: NA
v_call: TRBV30

cdr3_nt: TGTGCCAGCAGCTTGGGGCGGGGCTCCTACGAGCAGTACTTC
cdr3_aa: CASSLGRGSYEQYF
cdr3_length: 14
d_call: NA
j_call: TRBJ2-7
clone_size: NA
v_call: TRBV11-2

cdr3_nt: TGTGCCAGTAGTATCAGTCAGGGGAACACTGAAGCTTTCTTT
cdr3_aa: CASSISQGNTEAFF
cdr3_length: 14
d_call: NA
j_call: TRBJ1-1
clone_size: NA
v_call: TRBV19

cdr3_nt: TGTGCCAGCAGCGGACCGGGATTAGGGGATGAAAAACTGTTTTTT
cdr3_aa: CASSGPGLGDEKLFF
cdr3_length: 15
d_call: NA
j_call: TRBJ1-4
clone_size: NA
v_call: TRBV9

cdr3_nt: TGTGCCAGCAGTGAACTAGCGGGGGGGCCAGAGACCCAGTACTTC
cdr3_aa: CASSELAGGPETQYF
cdr3_length: 15
d_call: TRBD2
j_call: TRBJ2-5
clone_size: NA
v_call: TRBV6-1

cdr3_nt: TGTGCCAGCAGTCAACCCGAAACCTCAGGGGTGAGAGCCAAAAACATTCAGTACTTC
cdr3_aa: CASSQPETSGVRAKNIQYF
cdr3_length: 19
d_call: NA
j_call: TRBJ2-4
clone_size: few
v_call: TRBV6-6

cdr3_nt: TGTGCCAGCTCCCGGGACGGACCCTACGAGCAGTACTTC
cdr3_aa: CASSRDGPYEQYF
cdr3_length: 13
d_call: NA
j_call: TRBJ2-7
clone_size: NA
v_call: TRBV18

cdr3_nt: TGTGCCAGTAACCCGGGGCGGAGCTCCTACGAGCAGTACTTC
cdr3_aa: CASNPGRSSYEQYF
cdr3_length: 14
d_call: NA
j_call: TRBJ2-7
clone_size: NA
v_call: TRBV19

cdr3_nt: TGTGCCAGCAGCCCCGCGGGGACCGCTAAAGCTTTCTTT
cdr3_aa: CASSPAGTAKAFF
cdr3_length: 13
d_call: NA
j_call: TRBJ1-1
clone_size: NA
v_call: TRBV12-1

cdr3_nt: TGCGCCAGCAGTGAAGTCGGAAGAGGTTCCCAGCATTTT
cdr3_aa: CASSEVGRGSQHF
cdr3_length: 13
d_call: NA
j_call: TRBJ1-5
clone_size: few
v_call: TRBV10-1

cdr3_nt: TGTGCCAGCAATATAGCAGATACGCAGTATTTT
cdr3_aa: CASNIADTQYF
cdr3_length: 11
d_call: NA
j_call: TRBJ2-3
clone_size: NA
v_call: TRBV2

cdr3_nt: TGTGCCAGCAGCTACGCTGACTATGGCTACACCTTC
cdr3_aa: CASSYADYGYTF
cdr3_length: 12
d_call: NA
j_call: TRBJ1-2
clone_size: once
v_call: TRBV5-6

cdr3_nt: TGTGCCTGGAGTACCGTCGGGACGCCCGATAATTCACCCCTCCACTTT
cdr3_aa: CAWSTVGTPDNSPLHF
cdr3_length: 16
d_call: NA
j_call: TRBJ1-6
clone_size: NA
v_call: TRBV30

cdr3_nt: TGTGCCAGCAGTCCCGCGTTCGACAGGGGGGTGTACGAGCAGTACTTC
cdr3_aa: CASSPAFDRGVYEQYF
cdr3_length: 16
d_call: TRBD1
j_call: TRBJ2-7
clone_size: once
v_call: TRBV27

cdr3_nt: TGTGCCAGCAGACTGACAGGGTCCTACGAGCAGTACTTC
cdr3_aa: CASRLTGSYEQYF
cdr3_length: 13
d_call: TRBD1
j_call: TRBJ2-7
clone_size: NA
v_call: TRBV2

cdr3_nt: TGTGCCAGCAGTTTAAGGGAGACCCAGTACTTC
cdr3_aa: CASSLRETQYF
cdr3_length: 11
d_call: NA
j_call: TRBJ2-5
clone_size: NA
v_call: TRBV12-3/TRBV12-4

cdr3_nt: TGTGCCAGCAGTGACGGGACACCGCGCTATGGCTACACCTTC
cdr3_aa: CASSDGTPRYGYTF
cdr3_length: 14
d_call: NA
j_call: TRBJ1-2
clone_size: NA
v_call: TRBV25-1

cdr3_nt: TGTGCCAGCAGTTTTGTTTCTGGGACCGATCAGCCCCAGCATTTT
cdr3_aa: CASSFVSGTDQPQHF
cdr3_length: 15
d_call: NA
j_call: TRBJ1-5
clone_size: NA
v_call: TRBV27

cdr3_nt: TGTGCCAGCAGTGAGAGGGACTTTCAAGAGACCCAGTACTTC
cdr3_aa: CASSERDFQETQYF
cdr3_length: 14
d_call: NA
j_call: TRBJ2-5
clone_size: NA
v_call: TRBV7-9

cdr3_nt: TGTGCCTGGACCTTGGACAGTTACACTGAAGCTTTCTTT
cdr3_aa: CAWTLDSYTEAFF
cdr3_length: 13
d_call: NA
j_call: TRBJ1-1
clone_size: NA
v_call: TRBV30